Shown below are 30 T cell receptor beta chains from a single sample sequenced in a study of OX40 agonist ivuxolimab in advanced cancers. Receptor libraries were prepared by the immunoSEQ multiplex PCR assay. The table was pulled from immuneACCESS by TCRdb, which kept in-frame rearrangements only. Such tables lose some clones; where checked, under half of the loss comes from unresolved V genes, and the rest has no known cause. Within this sample are tens of thousands of clones, with 89% of them counted one time only. The ten biggest clones cover approximately 0.3% of the sample. Sequenced here: CD4+ or CD8+ T cells sorted from blood, sampled in a trial of the OX40 agonist ivuxolimab. These receptors originate from an adult with an advanced solid tumor such as melanoma, head and neck, liver or kidney cancer.

This clone was detected ten times or more. The rearrangement joins TRBV6-5 to TRBJ2-7, with TRBD1 matching over 10 bases. Unmatched junction bases numbered 6, after V lost 3 bases and J lost 4 bases. This CDR3 region has 15 residues. Germline CDR1 MNHEY, CDR2 SVGAGI. This CDR3 is CASSYGQGVGYEQYF. The CDR3 DNA is TGTGCCAGCAGTTATGGACAGGGGGTGGGGTACGAGCAGTACTTC.

The chain joins TRBV19 to TRBJ1-1; D gene ambiguous. Germline V gene lookup returns CDR1 LNHDA and CDR2 SQIVND (reference sequence). The V end lost 7 bases, the J end lost 0 bases, and 15 bases lay between the germline ends. The CDR3 sequence is 15 residues long. The CDR3 DNA reads TGTGCCAGTAACCAGCTGGGGAGCTTGAACACTGAAGCTTTCTTT. It codes for CASNQLGSLNTEAFF.

The chain combines TRBV7-2 with TRBJ2-2; D call uncertain. This CDR3 has 14 residues. Per germline, CDR1 SGHTA and CDR2 FQGNSA. Trimming took off 2 bases at V and 6 bases at J, with 10 bases between the two ends. The CDR3 bases are TGTGCCAGCAGCTTATATAGTTCGGCCGGGGAGCTGTTTTTT. This gives the protein CASSLYSSAGELFF. Looking up the rest from reference TRBV7-2 and TRBJ2-2 gives the full variable domain: GAGVSQSPSNKVTEKGKDVELRCDPISGHTALYWYRQSLGQGLEFLIYFQGNSAPDKSGLPSDRFSAERTGGSVSTLTIQRTQQEDSAVYLCASSLYSSAGELFFGEGSRLTVL.

This rearrangement joins TRBV5-1 to TRBJ1-1; D gene ambiguous. Germline V gene sequence: CDR1 SGHRS, CDR2 YFSETQ. The CDR3 spans 14 residues. V lost 0 bases, J lost 4 bases, and 10 bases lay in between. This CDR3 is CASSLDSLGTEAFF. DNA of the CDR3: TGCGCCAGCAGCTTGGACAGTTTGGGCACTGAAGCTTTCTTT.

The genes are TRBV5-1 and TRBJ2-1; D may be TRBD1 (6 bases). Germline V gene data show CDR1 as SGHRS and CDR2 as YFSETQ. This CDR3 is 16 amino acids long. V lost 4 bases and J lost 5, with 19 bases in between. Written as DNA, the CDR3 is TGCGCCAGCAGCGTTAGGGGGAGACCGGGCGACAATGAGCAGTTCTTC. This gives the protein CASSVRGRPGDNEQFF.

The chain combines TRBV10-3 with TRBJ2-2; the D is unclear. Trimming removed 0 bases at V and 5 bases at J, with 16 bases between. This CDR3 has 17 amino acids. The germline V gene has CDR1 ENHRY and CDR2 SYGVKD. The CDR3 sequence is CAISESSSQMITGELFF. CDR3 DNA: TGTGCCATCAGTGAGTCGAGTTCACAGATGATAACCGGGGAGCTGTTTTTT.

This chain uses TRBV28 with TRBJ1-5; D ambiguous. Germline V CDR1 and CDR2: MDHEN, SYDVKM. V was cut by 6 bases and J by 6 bases, with 18 bases left in between. This CDR3 has 15 residues. The CDR3 is CASSRVKKSTQPQHF. The CDR3 coding sequence is TGTGCCAGCAGCCGCGTAAAGAAGTCGACTCAGCCCCAGCATTTT. The full variable domain, in which reference TRBV28 and TRBJ1-5 provide the parts outside the CDR3, is DVKVTQSSRYLVKRTGEKVFLECVQDMDHENMFWYRQDPGLGLRLIYFSYDVKMKEKGDIPEGYSVSREKKERFSLILESASTNQTSMYLCASSRVKKSTQPQHFGDGTRLSIL.

In nucleotides, the CDR3 is TGTGCCAGCAGCCCCCGGGGGGGCAGCAACACTGAAGCTTTCTTT. Its protein is CASSPRGGSNTEAFF. The V call is TRBV7-9, the J call TRBJ1-1; a possible D gene is TRBD1 (6 bases). Germline V CDR1 and CDR2: SEHNR, FQNEAQ (reference sequence). The CDR3 extends over 15 amino acids. V dropped 5 bases and J dropped 2 bases, with 15 bases sitting between them. Variable domain in full (rest from reference TRBV7-9 and TRBJ1-1): DTGVSQNPRHKITKRGQNVTFRCDPISEHNRLYWYRQTLGQGPEFLTYFQNEAQLEKSRLLSDRFSAERPKGSFSTLEIQRTEQGDSAMYLCASSPRGGSNTEAFFGQGTRLTVV.

The CDR3 is CASSLRGGSYGEQYF. The CDR3, as DNA: TGTGCCAGCAGTTTAAGGGGGGGTAGCTACGGCGAGCAGTACTTC. The chain couples TRBV28 to TRBJ2-7; D is possibly TRBD2 (7 bases). V was shortened by 2 bases and J by 6 bases, with 17 bases between the two germline ends. The germline V gene has CDR1 MDHEN and CDR2 SYDVKM. The CDR3 contains 15 residues.

This chain joins TRBV7-2 and TRBJ2-1, with unresolved D. Deletions cut 5 bases from V and 0 bases from J, with 11 bases between. Germline V lookup: CDR1 SGHTA, CDR2 FQGNSA. The CDR3 is 15 amino acids. CDR3 sequence (DNA): TGTGCCAGCAGCCCCACAGTAAGCTCCTACAATGAGCAGTTCTTC. It yields the protein CASSPTVSSYNEQFF.

The V gene is TRBV5-6, the J gene TRBJ2-2; TRBD2 matches 8 bases. The trim removed 2 bases at V and 3 bases at J, leaving 12 bases unmatched. This CDR3 comprises 18 residues. In germline, CDR1 is SGHDT, CDR2 YYEEEE. CDR3 in amino acids: CASSLTISGTRDTGELFF. The CDR3, as DNA: TGTGCCAGCAGCTTAACGATTAGCGGGACTAGGGACACCGGGGAGCTGTTTTTT.

Comment on this clone: One junction end disagrees with the germline gene, perhaps due to a read error. V usage is TRBV20-1 and J usage is TRBJ2-3; tentative D call: TRBD1 (5 bases). The CDR3 loop spans 11 amino acids. Germline V lookup: CDR1 DFQATT, CDR2 SNEGSKA (reference sequence). The DNA for the CDR3 is TGCAGTGCCAGAGAACAGGACGATAGGGATTTT. The encoded protein is CSAREQDDRDF.

This chain joins TRBV18 and TRBJ1-1; D gene unclear. CDR1 and CDR2 from the germline V gene are KGHSH and LQKENI. This CDR3 has 13 residues. V was shortened by 1 base and J by 5 bases, with 8 bases between the two germline ends. CDR3 protein: CASSPQQRTEAFF. In nucleotides, the CDR3 is TGTGCCAGCTCACCACAACAAAGAACTGAAGCTTTCTTT.

V and J are TRBV4-2 and TRBJ1-2; D possibly corresponds to TRBD1 (6 bases). V was trimmed by 0 bases and J by 1 base, leaving 18 bases between them. The CDR3 contains 18 residues. Germline values: CDR1 LGHNA, CDR2 YNFKEQ. CDR3 region: CASSQDLADRRLNYGYTF. For the CDR3, the DNA is TGTGCCAGCAGCCAAGATCTTGCGGACAGACGTCTTAACTATGGCTACACCTTC.

By its share, this clone is medium-sized. The chain has TRBV18 and TRBJ1-2; D unclear. The CDR3 loop spans 15 amino acids. CDR1 is KGHSH and CDR2 is LQKENI in the germline V gene. V gave up 6 bases and J gave up 2 bases, with 16 bases separating them. In DNA, the CDR3 is TGTGCCAGCTCCACTCGGGGTATTCGGAACTATGGCTACACCTTC. Translating gives CASSTRGIRNYGYTF. Drawing the rest from reference TRBV18 and TRBJ1-2, the complete variable domain is NAGVMQNPRHLVRRRGQEARLRCSPMKGHSHVYWYRQLPEEGLKFMVYLQKENIIDESGMPKERFSAEFPKEGPSILRIQQVVRGDSAAYFCASSTRGIRNYGYTFGSGTRLTVV.

This clone was counted only a few times. In nucleotides, the CDR3 is TGTGCCAGCAGCCCGACACCGACCTACGAGCAGTACTTC. It codes for CASSPTPTYEQYF. The gene calls are TRBV11-2 and TRBJ2-7; D uncertain. Between the trimmed V and J ends, which lost 5 bases and 2 bases, there was a span of 10 bases. CDR3 size: 13 residues. CDR1 and CDR2 from the germline V gene are SGHAT and FQNNGV.

The chain joins TRBV28 to TRBJ2-3, with TRBD2 matching over 11 bases. With V trimmed by 6 bases and J by 3 bases, 5 bases remained unmatched. CDR1 is MDHEN, CDR2 SYDVKM, per germline. The CDR3 extends over 15 amino acids. CDR3 sequence: CASSWTSGSTDTQYF. The CDR3 DNA is TGTGCCAGCAGCTGGACTAGCGGGTCGACAGATACGCAGTATTTT.

J is TRBJ2-3 and V is TRBV29-1; TRBD2 matches at 10 bases. Germline CDR1 SQVTM, CDR2 ANQGSEA. This CDR3 region has 14 residues. The ends lost 7 bases at V and 3 bases at J; junction bases unmatched: 7. The DNA for the CDR3 is TGCAGCGGATACGATAGCGGGAGGACAGATACGCAGTATTTT. Translating it yields CSGYDSGRTDTQYF.

The chain combines TRBV5-5 with TRBJ1-2; 7 bases map to TRBD1. CDR1 and CDR2 from the germline V gene are SGHKS and YYEKEE (reference sequence). The CDR3 totals 13 residues. After removal of 5 bases from V and 4 bases from J, the junction contained 5 bases not matched to a gene. The CDR3 DNA reads TGTGCCAGCAGTTGGGACAGCCGCTATGGCTACACCTTC. It codes for CASSWDSRYGYTF.

The V and J genes are TRBV30 and TRBJ2-3; D may be TRBD1 (7 bases). The CDR3 contains 15 residues. V was pared by 2 bases and J by 4 bases, with 16 bases between. CDR1 is GTSNPN and CDR2 is SVGIG in the germline V gene (reference sequence). This chain's CDR3 is CAWSRRGLLPDTQYF. CDR3 sequence (DNA): TGTGCCTGGAGTAGGAGGGGGCTTCTCCCAGATACGCAGTATTTT.

The CDR3 is CATERGGLGGELFF. Here the CDR3 DNA reads TGTGCCACCGAGCGGGGGGGCCTAGGCGGGGAGCTGTTTTTT. The chain recombines TRBV10-3 with TRBJ2-2; 10 bases map to TRBD2. V was pared by 10 bases and J by 7 bases, with 9 bases of the junction left unmatched. This CDR3 is built from 14 residues. Germline V gives CDR1 ENHRY, CDR2 SYGVKD.

CDR3 sequence (DNA): TGTGCCAGCAGGGGGGACAGCAATCAGCCCCAGCATTTT. Translated, it gives CASRGDSNQPQHF. The V and J genes are TRBV2 and TRBJ1-5; the D gene is possibly TRBD1 (5 bases). CDR1 and CDR2 from the germline V gene are SNHLY and FYNNEI. The CDR3 runs 13 residues. The germline V and J ends were trimmed by 6 bases and 1 base, with 7 bases remaining between them.

This clone was seen a handful of times. The DNA for the CDR3 is TGTGCCAGCAGTTACTCGAGATGGGGAGCAGATACGCAGTATTTT. Translation gives CASSYSRWGADTQYF. V and J are TRBV6-6 and TRBJ2-3; TRBD2 is a possible D gene (5 bases). This CDR3 has 15 amino acids. Trimming removed 0 bases from V and 4 bases from J, with 11 bases in between. Germline CDR1 MNHNY, CDR2 SVGAGI (reference sequence).

A single count supports this clone. J is TRBJ2-7 and V is TRBV6-6; TRBD2 agrees at 7 bases. The CDR3 contains 15 residues. The J segment lost 3 bases and the V segment lost 0 bases, leaving 5 bases of the junction unmatched. Germline V gives CDR1 MNHNY, CDR2 SVGAGI (reference sequence). CDR3 nucleotides: TGTGCCAGCAGTTACTCGTGGGGGGGAGACTACGAGCAGTACTTC. Its protein product is CASSYSWGGDYEQYF.

The J gene is TRBJ1-4, the V gene TRBV6-6, with 10 bases fitting TRBD1. The length of the CDR3 is 14 residues. The V gene's germline CDR1 is MNHNY and CDR2 SVGAGI (reference sequence). Trimming at V came to 6 bases and at J to 7 bases, leaving 5 bases not matched to a gene. Here the CDR3 DNA reads TGTGCCAGCAGAACGACAGGGGGCATTGAAAAACTGTTTTTT. Its translation: CASRTTGGIEKLFF.

The rearrangement uses TRBV9 and TRBJ2-3; 9 positions agree with TRBD2. J gave up 4 bases and V 1 base, and 7 bases lay outside the gene matches. This CDR3 has 16 amino acids. Germline-derived CDR1 and CDR2 are SGDLS and YYNGEE. DNA of the CDR3: TGTGCCAGCAGCGTAAAAGCGGGGGGCCCGGCAGATACGCAGTATTTT. This translates into CASSVKAGGPADTQYF.

V is TRBV9 and J is TRBJ2-1, with D perhaps matching TRBD2 (6 bases). Germline CDR1 SGDLS, CDR2 YYNGEE. Trimming removed 0 bases at V and 7 bases at J, with 17 bases between. This CDR3 is built from 16 residues. The CDR3 protein is CASSVAKTLRGNEQFF. CDR3 coding DNA: TGTGCCAGCAGCGTAGCGAAGACACTCCGGGGGAATGAGCAGTTCTTC.

This clone was detected a few times. This chain connects TRBV4-2 to TRBJ1-1; the D gene is possibly TRBD1 (6 bases). V lost 0 bases and J 3 bases, leaving 14 bases between the germline ends. This CDR3 spans 16 amino acids. In germline, CDR1 is LGHNA, CDR2 YNFKEQ. CDR3 in DNA: TGTGCCAGCAGCCAAGAACCGGGGGCGGCGGACACTGAAGCTTTCTTT. This translates into CASSQEPGAADTEAFF.

V and J are TRBV5-4 and TRBJ1-3; D is ambiguous. Germline CDR1 reads SGHNT; CDR2 reads YYREEE (reference sequence). The V and J ends lost 0 bases and 2 bases respectively, with 0 bases between them. CDR3 length equals 12 residues. This CDR3 is CASSLAGNTIYF. The CDR3 DNA is TGTGCCAGCAGCTTGGCTGGAAACACCATATATTTT.

This chain uses TRBV27 with TRBJ2-2; TRBD1 might be the D (6 bases). V lost 5 bases and J 4 bases, leaving 14 bases between the germline ends. Germline V gives CDR1 MNHEY, CDR2 SMNVEV (reference sequence). This CDR3 region has 15 residues. The CDR3 reads CASSRQTGRTGELFF. CDR3 in DNA: TGTGCCAGCAGTCGCCAAACAGGGCGCACCGGGGAGCTGTTTTTT.